The next 2 T cell receptor beta chains were all read from a single sample in a study of T-cell reconstitution after alpha-beta-depleted transplantation in children. Molecular barcoding with unique molecular identifiers was used for the TCRbeta library. TCRdb fed the PCR reads into MiXCR, producing one record per CDR3 protein. The sample has approximately 1,000,000 distinct CDR3 sequences; less than 30% are singletons. The sequenced sample was PBMCs, mostly from graft donor cells, obtained 360 days after TCRalphabeta/CD19-depleted stem cell transplant. All receptors derive from a boy under two years old who had a stem cell transplant for SCID, so the T cells may come from the graft donor.

This clonotype occurred a few times. V usage is TRBV5-1 and J usage is TRBJ2-7; D possibly corresponds to TRBD1 (5 bases). CDR3 length equals 16 residues. Trimming removed 5 bases from V and 4 bases from J, with 22 bases in between. Germline V gene sequence: CDR1 SGHRS, CDR2 YFSETQ. This CDR3 is CASRGTESLRGYEQYF. The CDR3 DNA reads as TGCGCCAGCAGAGGTACGGAATCTTTAAGGGGATACGAGCAGTACTTC.

V and J are TRBV24-1 and TRBJ2-1; TRBD1 matches 11 bases. CDR3 size: 16 residues. Germline loops: CDR1 KGHDR, CDR2 SFDVKD. The V and J ends lost 5 bases and 5 bases, in that order; junction bases with no gene match: 7. CDR3: CATSGIGTGGHNEQFF. The DNA for the CDR3 is TGTGCCACCAGTGGCATCGGGACAGGGGGTCACAATGAGCAGTTCTTC.